This entry concerns a single TCR beta chain. The antigen is undetermined. This specimen comes from a study of T-cell memory formation after mild COVID-19. Findings of the study overall: Researchers found some responding clones in pre-infection memory, a sign that cross-reactive memory joined.

TCRdb redid the calling of the 5' RACE reads with MiXCR, one entry per CDR3 protein. The sample yields some 300,000 distinct CDR3 sequences, roughly 19% seen once. Germline V lookup: CDR1 LNHNV, CDR2 YYDKDF (reference sequence). The CDR3 contains 16 residues. V lost 2 bases and J lost 1; bases outside the gene matches: 2. The source is a man aged 18 to 30 who had mild COVID-19 (a few samples of this study predate the infection). Cell type and time point are not known. Sequenced: PBMCs or a T cell subset sorted from them (not recorded which). The chain couples TRBV15 to TRBJ2-3; 11 bases are a match to TRBD2. In DNA form, the CDR3 reads TGTGCCACCAGCAGACTAGCGGGGGGCCGCACAGATACGCAGTATTTT. It translates to CATSRLAGGRTDTQYF.